The 8 T cell receptor beta chains given below trace back to one sample, sequenced in a study of blood T cell repertoires in COVID-19. Sequencing was performed with immunoSEQ multiplex PCR; in TCRdb, only in-frame clones are kept and a portion is missing. The sample carries 110,000 or so clones, 83% recorded once. Sequencing used peripheral blood. The receptors derive from an older woman with acute or convalescent COVID-19.

The chain couples TRBV7-2 to TRBJ2-1; unclear D gene. Germline CDR1 SGHTA, CDR2 FQGNSA. This CDR3 spans 14 amino acids. Trimming removed 5 bases at V and 5 bases at J, with 13 bases between. CDR3 sequence reads: CASSPRGLNNEQFF. In DNA form, the CDR3 reads TGTGCCAGCAGCCCCCGCGGTCTGAACAATGAGCAGTTCTTC.

The V and J genes are TRBV10-3 and TRBJ1-1; 10 positions agree with TRBD1. Germline V gene sequence: CDR1 ENHRY, CDR2 SYGVKD. The CDR3 is made up of 13 amino acids. V lost 4 bases and J lost 11; bases outside the gene matches: 7. In DNA form, the CDR3 reads TGTGCCATCAGTGGGGACAGGGGATTTGGCGCTTTCTTT. This sequence encodes CAISGDRGFGAFF.

The CDR3 DNA follows: TGTGCCTGGGGGGGAGGTGTCGGGGAGCTGTTTTTT. Translated, it gives CAWGGGVGELFF. This chain links TRBV30 with TRBJ2-2, with D tentatively TRBD2 (6 bases). The V gene lost 5 bases and the J gene lost 7 bases, with 11 bases spanning the gap. Germline CDR1 GTSNPN, CDR2 SVGIG (reference sequence). The CDR3 is 12 amino acids.

The chain uses TRBV28 and TRBJ1-2; D is ambiguous. This CDR3 comprises 13 residues. The germline gives CDR1 MDHEN, CDR2 SYDVKM. The V gene lost 2 bases and the J gene lost 3 bases, with 7 bases spanning the gap. The chain's CDR3 is CASSLQRDYGYTF. As DNA, the CDR3 is TGTGCCAGCAGTTTACAGCGAGACTATGGCTACACCTTC.

J is TRBJ2-3 and V is TRBV7-9; D unclear. This CDR3 is built from 12 residues. With 4 bases removed from V and 4 bases from J, the gap between germline ends came to 6 bases. Germline V gene data show CDR1 as SEHNR and CDR2 as FQNEAQ (reference sequence). Written as DNA, the CDR3 is TGTGCCAGCAGCTCCTCGTCAGATACGCAGTATTTT. Protein: CASSSSSDTQYF.

The chain is built from TRBV7-9 and TRBJ1-1, with 7 bases that match TRBD1. CDR1 and CDR2 (germline): SEHNR, FQNEAQ (reference sequence). The CDR3 is 13 amino acids. Trimming took 3 bases from V and 5 from J; bases not matched to a gene: 3. The CDR3: CASSFGQATEAFF. The CDR3 DNA reads as TGTGCCAGCAGCTTCGGACAGGCGACTGAAGCTTTCTTT.

The V gene is TRBV19, the J gene TRBJ2-5; 11 nucleotides line up with TRBD2. The CDR3 length is 18 residues. The V segment lost 5 bases and the J segment 4 bases; nucleotides outside the gene matches: 15. CDR1 and CDR2 (germline): LNHDA, SQIVND (reference sequence). CDR3 sequence: CASSGLAGGLFRGETQYF. The CDR3 DNA is TGTGCCAGTAGTGGGCTAGCGGGGGGTTTATTTAGGGGAGAGACCCAGTACTTC.

The chain uses TRBV6-5 and TRBJ1-2; 8 bases are a match to TRBD1. The germline V gene has CDR1 MNHEY and CDR2 SVGAGI. With 4 bases clipped from V and 8 bases from J, the junction kept 6 bases outside the gene matches. The CDR3 sequence is 13 residues long. This chain's CDR3 is CASSSGGGQGYTF. The CDR3, as DNA: TGTGCCAGCAGTTCAGGGGGCGGTCAGGGCTACACCTTC.